This T cell receptor (beta chain) was observed in a study of neoadjuvant anti-PD-1 for oral cavity cancer. As for the study in general: Around day 43, patients without progression received a fourth nivolumab dose before surgery.

Points on this clone: The antigen is undetermined.

Germline loops: CDR1 LNHNV, CDR2 YYDKDF (reference sequence). The V gene lost 0 bases and the J gene lost 2 bases, with 11 bases spanning the gap. CDR3 length equals 15 residues. Sample time point: after neoadjuvant nivolumab, at surgical resection. Analysis of PBMCs was direct, with no culture step. The method was immunoSEQ multiplex PCR; TCRdb's version includes in-frame clones alone and lacks a portion of them. The sample gives over 10,000 clones, 71% of which show up once; around 2.4% is in the top ten. Findings and limits, study-wide: With three patients per group, TCR findings need larger cohorts. Non-responders to neoadjuvant nivolumab had significantly more clonal PBMC T cells than responders.

The TCR originated in a person aged 40-85 years with oral cavity squamous cell carcinoma. The chain carries TRBV15 and TRBJ2-7; D call uncertain. The starting material was PBMCs, obtained after nivolumab (anti-PD-1) treatment. The DNA for the CDR3 is TGTGCCACCAGCAGAGATTTTCGGGCAGCCTACGAGCAGTACTTC. This translates into CATSRDFRAAYEQYF.